This is a list of T cell receptor beta chains from one sample in a study of shared clonotypes between healthy human individuals. TCRdb's copy holds only in-frame clones and misses some; the assay was immunoSEQ multiplex PCR. The sample shows hundreds of thousands of clones, 72% of them seen only once. Sequencing was performed on memory CD4+ T cells sorted from blood. Every receptor here comes from a woman between 25 and 40 years old in good health. CDR3s include the opening cysteine and the closing phenylalanine or tryptophan. Each record gives: clone size, J gene, CDR3 length, V gene, D gene, CDR3 DNA, CDR3 protein. The D gene is left open where the match is weak. Some rows have no size entry. The others give once, few or many, or a class for an expanded clone.

size: few; J: TRBJ1-3; length: 13; V: TRBV18; D: -; DNA: TGTGCCAGCTCGCAGGGCTGGGGGAACACCATATATTTT; CDR3: CASSQGWGNTIYF
size: -; J: TRBJ1-3; length: 13; V: TRBV11-2; D: -; DNA: TGTGCCAGCAGCCCCGGACGGAGAAACACCATATATTTT; CDR3: CASSPGRRNTIYF
size: -; J: TRBJ2-7; length: 16; V: TRBV4-2; D: -; DNA: TGTGCCAGCAGCCAAGAGGGCGGAGTTCCATCCTACGAGCAGTACTTC; CDR3: CASSQEGGVPSYEQYF
size: -; J: TRBJ2-7; length: 13; V: TRBV19; D: TRBD1; DNA: TGTGCCAGCGGGACAGGGGCTTACTACGAGCAGTACTTC; CDR3: CASGTGAYYEQYF
size: -; J: TRBJ1-6; length: 11; V: TRBV4-1; D: -; DNA: TGCGCCAGCAGCCAATCGGGATTACTCCACTTT; CDR3: CASSQSGLLHF
size: -; J: TRBJ2-3; length: 19; V: TRBV21-1; D: -; DNA: TGTGCCAGCAGCAAAGCGCGCAGGGGGCAGGGAACCTGCGGAGATACGCAGTATTTT; CDR3: CASSKARRGQGTCGDTQYF
size: -; J: TRBJ1-2; length: 13; V: TRBV19; D: -; DNA: TGTGCCAGTAGTATAGGAGCATTCTATGGCTACACCTTC; CDR3: CASSIGAFYGYTF
size: -; J: TRBJ1-1; length: 15; V: TRBV18; D: -; DNA: TGTGCCAGCTCACCATCGAAGGCCAGGGTCACTGAAGCTTTCTTT; CDR3: CASSPSKARVTEAFF
size: once; J: TRBJ1-2; length: 13; V: TRBV5-1; D: -; DNA: TGCGCCAGCAGCCCCGGACAGATCTATGGCTACACCTTC; CDR3: CASSPGQIYGYTF
size: -; J: TRBJ1-5; length: 15; V: TRBV28; D: -; DNA: TGTGCCAGCAGTTTGGTTTGGGTGAGCAATCAGCCCCAGCATTTT; CDR3: CASSLVWVSNQPQHF
size: -; J: TRBJ1-5; length: 19; V: TRBV19; D: TRBD1; DNA: TGTGCCAGTAGTGAAACGGGACAGGGAATTTGGTATAGCAATCAGCCCCAGCATTTT; CDR3: CASSETGQGIWYSNQPQHF
size: -; J: TRBJ2-1; length: 16; V: TRBV5-1; D: TRBD1; DNA: TGCGCCAGCAGCTTGGGAGCGGGACAGGGCTTTAATGAGCAGTTCTTC; CDR3: CASSLGAGQGFNEQFF
size: -; J: TRBJ1-1; length: 13; V: TRBV19; D: -; DNA: TGTGCCAGTAGTATAGGTCAGAACACTGAAGCTTTCTTT; CDR3: CASSIGQNTEAFF
size: few; J: TRBJ2-3; length: 15; V: TRBV5-1; D: -; DNA: TGCGCCAGCAGGAGCGGGACATCTAGCACAGATACGCAGTATTTT; CDR3: CASRSGTSSTDTQYF
size: -; J: TRBJ1-2; length: 13; V: TRBV21-1; D: -; DNA: TGTGCCAGCAGCAGGTCTTTCAACTATGGCTACACCTTC; CDR3: CASSRSFNYGYTF
size: -; J: TRBJ1-4; length: 14; V: TRBV6-5; D: -; DNA: TGTGCCAGCAGTTACGGGGGGCAGGGTGAAAAACTGTTTTTT; CDR3: CASSYGGQGEKLFF
size: -; J: TRBJ1-3; length: 15; V: TRBV7-7; D: TRBD1; DNA: TGTGCCAGCAGCCATGGACAGGCCTCTGGAAACACCATATATTTT; CDR3: CASSHGQASGNTIYF
size: -; J: TRBJ1-5; length: 14; V: TRBV2; D: -; DNA: TGTGCCAGCAGTGAACAAGGGTTGTTGCAGCCCCAGCATTTT; CDR3: CASSEQGLLQPQHF
size: -; J: TRBJ1-5; length: 14; V: TRBV27; D: -; DNA: TGTGCCACCTCCTCGCGGAATAGCAATCAGCCCCAGCATTTT; CDR3: CATSSRNSNQPQHF
size: once; J: TRBJ1-2; length: 13; V: TRBV27; D: -; DNA: TGTGCCAGCAGTTCGACCCTGGGGAGCGGCTACACCTTC; CDR3: CASSSTLGSGYTF
size: few; J: TRBJ2-7; length: 14; V: TRBV28; D: -; DNA: TGTGCCAGCAGTCCCGGGACTGAAACCTACGAGCAGTACTTC; CDR3: CASSPGTETYEQYF
size: once; J: TRBJ2-7; length: 15; V: TRBV28; D: TRBD1; DNA: TGTGCCAGCAGCTTTTCAGGGGGCCGATACTACGAGCAGTACTTC; CDR3: CASSFSGGRYYEQYF
size: -; J: TRBJ2-5; length: 17; V: TRBV11-3; D: -; DNA: TGTGCCAGCAGCTTAGGCGTGTCCAGGGATAATTTAGAGACCCAGTACTTC; CDR3: CASSLGVSRDNLETQYF
size: -; J: TRBJ1-1; length: 12; V: TRBV7-7; D: TRBD1; DNA: TGTGCCAGCAGCTCCGGGACAGGTGAAGCTTTCTTT; CDR3: CASSSGTGEAFF
size: -; J: TRBJ1-4; length: 14; V: TRBV18; D: -; DNA: TGTGCCAGCTCACATGACAGTGCTCTCGAAAAACTGTTTTTT; CDR3: CASSHDSALEKLFF
size: once; J: TRBJ2-1; length: 15; V: TRBV5-4; D: -; DNA: TGTGCCAGCAGCTTGGGGGGCGTGACAACCCGCGAGCAGTTCTTC; CDR3: CASSLGGVTTREQFF
size: -; J: TRBJ2-3; length: 15; V: TRBV5-1; D: -; DNA: TGCGCCAGCAGCTTGGACGGGAGAGGGAGCGATACGCAGTATTTT; CDR3: CASSLDGRGSDTQYF
size: -; J: TRBJ1-3; length: 14; V: TRBV28; D: -; DNA: TGTGCCAGCAGCCCATTCGGGAGTGGAAACACCATATATTTT; CDR3: CASSPFGSGNTIYF
size: -; J: TRBJ2-1; length: 16; V: TRBV6-5; D: -; DNA: TGTGCCAGCAGTTACGTCGCGCGCGCCCCATCAGATGAGCAGTTCTTC; CDR3: CASSYVARAPSDEQFF